The 26 T cell receptor beta chains presented below share a single source sample, sequenced in a study of blood T cell repertoires in COVID-19. Produced via immunoSEQ multiplex PCR; TCRdb's table is partial and in-frame only. Of 280,000 or so clones listed, roughly 87% are singletons. Sequencing used peripheral blood. The origin of the receptors is a man younger than 35 with active or convalescent COVID-19.

The rearrangement joins TRBV2 to TRBJ2-1; TRBD2 agrees at 11 bases. The ends lost 7 bases at V and 13 bases at J; junction bases unmatched: 15. Germline CDR1 reads SNHLY; CDR2 reads FYNNEI. This CDR3 region has 15 residues. CDR3 in DNA: TGTGCCAGCACACCCAGCGGGCTAGCGGGGGGCATCCAGTTCTTC. It specifies CASTPSGLAGGIQFF. The full variable domain, completed using reference TRBV2 and TRBJ2-1, is EPEVTQTPSHQVTQMGQEVILRCVPISNHLYFYWYRQILGQKVEFLVSFYNNEISEKSEIFDDQFSVERPDGSNFTLKIRSTKLEDSAMYFCASTPSGLAGGIQFFGPGTRLTVL.

The rearrangement joins TRBV5-4 to TRBJ2-7; D is undetermined. Germline V gene lookup returns CDR1 SGHNT and CDR2 YYREEE (reference sequence). The CDR3 covers 12 residues. V gave up 3 bases and J gave up 3 bases, with 7 bases separating them. This CDR3 is CASSWANYEQYF. In nucleotides, the CDR3 is TGTGCCAGCAGCTGGGCCAACTACGAGCAGTACTTC.

CDR3 DNA: TGTGCCAGCTGCGGGACAGGGAATCAGCCCCAGCATTTT. It specifies CASCGTGNQPQHF. The chain combines TRBV12-3 or TRBV12-4 with TRBJ1-5; 9 bases are a match to TRBD1. V gave up 8 bases and J gave up 4 bases; unmatched junction bases: 3. The CDR3 totals 13 residues.

The V gene is TRBV12-3 or TRBV12-4, the J gene TRBJ1-5; no clear D gene. Trimming left V 4 bases short and J 7 bases short, with 11 bases between. CDR3 length: 13 amino acids. CDR3 nucleotides: TGTGCCAGCAGTTCTACCACAGACCAGCCCCAGCATTTT. It specifies CASSSTTDQPQHF.

V is TRBV14 and J is TRBJ1-1, with TRBD1 identical over 7 bases. Germline assignment: CDR1 SGHDN and CDR2 FVKESK. The V gene end was trimmed by 1 base and the J gene end by 7 bases; junction bases not matched to a gene: 3. The CDR3 is 13 residues long. As DNA, the CDR3 is TGTGCCAGCAGCCAAGGAGGGGGCGTTGAAGCTTTCTTT. This sequence encodes CASSQGGGVEAFF.

The chain couples TRBV5-1 to TRBJ1-1; the D gene is possibly TRBD1 (5 bases). The CDR3 sequence is 14 residues long. V gave up 3 bases and J gave up 1 base, with 10 bases separating them. Germline V gene lookup returns CDR1 SGHRS and CDR2 YFSETQ. CDR3 nucleotide sequence: TGCGCCAGCAGCTCCAAGACAGCGAACACTGAAGCTTTCTTT. Its translation is CASSSKTANTEAFF.

The chain links TRBV14 to TRBJ1-2; D unresolved. CDR1 SGHDN and CDR2 FVKESK come from the germline V gene. V lost 4 bases, J lost 7 bases, and 19 bases lay in between. This CDR3 spans 15 amino acids. The CDR3 DNA reads TGTGCCAGCAGCCCTACTACGGGTGGAGTGGGTGGCTACACCTTC. Its protein is CASSPTTGGVGGYTF.

The CDR3 nucleotides read TGTGCCAGCAGTTTTAGTATGAACACTGAAGCTTTCTTT. This encodes CASSFSMNTEAFF. The rearrangement joins TRBV27 to TRBJ1-1; D remains ambiguous. The germline V gene encodes CDR1 MNHEY and CDR2 SMNVEV (reference sequence). V was shortened by 3 bases and J by 0 bases, with 5 bases between the two germline ends. The CDR3 consists of 13 residues.

This chain joins TRBV19 and TRBJ2-1; 10 nucleotides match TRBD1. The germline CDR1 and CDR2 sequences are LNHDA and SQIVND (reference sequence). J gave up 6 bases and V 4 bases, and 6 bases lay outside the gene matches. The CDR3 is 15 residues long. The CDR3 protein is CASSKPGTGANEQFF. The CDR3 region has the DNA TGTGCCAGTAGTAAACCCGGGACAGGGGCCAATGAGCAGTTCTTC. Filled out from reference TRBV19 and TRBJ2-1, the complete variable domain reads DGGITQSPKYLFRKEGQNVTLSCEQNLNHDAMYWYRQDPGQGLRLIYYSQIVNDFQKGDIAEGYSVSREKKESFPLTVTSAQKNPTAFYLCASSKPGTGANEQFFGPGTRLTVL.

V gene TRBV2 combines with J gene TRBJ1-4; D uncertain. Germline V gene lookup returns CDR1 SNHLY and CDR2 FYNNEI. CDR3 size: 15 residues. Trimming removed 3 bases from V and 6 bases from J, with 14 bases in between. CDR3 in DNA: TGTGCCAGCAGTGATGACGGAGTGAGGGATGAAAAACTGTTTTTT. Encoded protein: CASSDDGVRDEKLFF.

The chain has TRBV13 and TRBJ2-7, with 8 bases that match TRBD1. Germline CDR1 reads PRHDT; CDR2 reads FYEKMQ (reference sequence). V dropped 3 bases and J dropped 6; count of bases not matched to a gene: 10. The CDR3 spans 15 residues. The CDR3: CASSFGGQGTGEQYF. CDR3 nucleotide sequence: TGTGCCAGCAGCTTCGGTGGACAGGGAACCGGCGAGCAGTACTTC.

Concerning this clone itself: The sample has other DNA sequences that encode this CDR3 too. The genes are TRBV19 and TRBJ2-2; no firm D call. The germline V gene encodes CDR1 LNHDA and CDR2 SQIVND (reference sequence). Trimming removed 2 bases at V and 6 bases at J, with 4 bases between. The CDR3 extends over 12 amino acids. The CDR3 bases are TGTGCCAGTAGTATATTAGCCGGGGAGCTGTTTTTT. Amino acid sequence: CASSILAGELFF. The full variable domain, rest sourced from reference TRBV19 and TRBJ2-2, is DGGITQSPKYLFRKEGQNVTLSCEQNLNHDAMYWYRQDPGQGLRLIYYSQIVNDFQKGDIAEGYSVSREKKESFPLTVTSAQKNPTAFYLCASSILAGELFFGEGSRLTVL.

This clone is a singleton in its sample. The chain uses TRBV11-2 and TRBJ2-3, with a weak D call TRBD1 (6 bases). V was pared by 3 bases and J by 1 base, with 11 bases between. The CDR3 sequence is 15 residues long. Germline CDR1 is SGHAT and CDR2 is FQNNGV. CDR3 protein: CASSFTRQGTDTQYF. CDR3 nucleotides: TGTGCCAGCAGCTTCACTAGACAGGGCACAGATACGCAGTATTTT.

This rearrangement joins TRBV29-1 to TRBJ1-4, with D perhaps TRBD1 (5 bases). The V end lost 4 bases, the J end lost 7 bases, and 13 bases lay between the germline ends. The CDR3 has 13 residues. The germline CDR1 and CDR2 sequences are SQVTM and ANQGSEA. This CDR3 is CSVVVSGIEKLFF. CDR3 nucleotides: TGCAGCGTTGTCGTGTCAGGGATTGAAAAACTGTTTTTT.

This chain joins TRBV5-8 and TRBJ1-1, with a weak D call TRBD1 (6 bases). CDR3 length: 14 amino acids. V shed 0 bases and J shed 4 bases, with 10 bases lying between them. CDR1 SGHTS and CDR2 YDEGEE come from the germline V gene. In DNA form, the CDR3 reads TGTGCCAGCAGCTTGGGAGACAGGCTCACTGAAGCTTTCTTT. The encoded protein is CASSLGDRLTEAFF. Variable domain in full (rest from reference TRBV5-8 and TRBJ1-1): EAGVTQSPTHLIKTRGQQATLRCSPISGHTSVYWYQQALGLGLQFLLWYDEGEERNRGNFPPRFSGRQFPNYSSELNVNALELEDSALYLCASSLGDRLTEAFFGQGTRLTVV.

The rearrangement joins TRBV6-1 to TRBJ2-1, with TRBD1 identical over 8 bases. J gave up 6 bases and V 0 bases, and 4 bases lay outside the gene matches. This CDR3 comprises 15 residues. Per the germline V gene, CDR1 is MNHNS and CDR2 is SASEGT. As DNA, the CDR3 is TGTGCCAGCAGTGAAGCGACAGGGGCTCCCAATGAGCAGTTCTTC. It specifies CASSEATGAPNEQFF.

V is TRBV5-1 and J is TRBJ1-5; D is unresolved. With 0 bases removed from V and 5 bases from J, the gap between germline ends came to 6 bases. The V gene's germline CDR1 is SGHRS and CDR2 YFSETQ. The CDR3 totals 13 residues. The CDR3 bases are TGCGCCAGCAGCTTGGGCCCGGATCAGCCCCAGCATTTT. Translated: CASSLGPDQPQHF.

The chain uses TRBV27 and TRBJ1-6, with TRBD1 matching 7 bases. The trim removed 3 bases at V and 0 bases at J, leaving 11 bases unmatched. The CDR3 has 19 residues. Germline V CDR1 and CDR2: MNHEY, SMNVEV (reference sequence). CDR3 sequence (DNA): TGTGCCAGCAGTTTCTATCTCGGACAGGCAGGCTCCTATAATTCACCCCTCCACTTT. Translated, it gives CASSFYLGQAGSYNSPLHF.

CDR3 nucleotides: TGTGCCAGCAGGGAGACAGGGGGAAACACCATATATTTT. It yields the protein CASRETGGNTIYF. The rearrangement joins TRBV6-6 to TRBJ1-3, with 7 bases matching TRBD1. V was clipped by 6 bases and J by 4 bases; unmatched bases: 3. Per the germline V gene, CDR1 is MNHNY and CDR2 is SVGAGI (reference sequence). CDR3 length: 13 amino acids.

The chain employs TRBV19 and TRBJ2-1; 7 positions agree with TRBD2. The junction had 6 bases not matched to a gene; V was cut back by 7 bases and J by 0 bases. CDR1 is LNHDA and CDR2 is SQIVND in the germline V gene (reference sequence). The CDR3 length is 15 residues. The DNA of the CDR3 is TGTGCCAGTACTAGCGGTTCCTACTCCTACAATGAGCAGTTCTTC. Translated: CASTSGSYSYNEQFF.

The chain couples TRBV4-3 to TRBJ1-6; no definite D call. The V gene's germline CDR1 is LGHNA and CDR2 YSLEER. The CDR3 covers 14 residues. V dropped 3 bases and J dropped 6 bases, with 9 bases sitting between them. The CDR3 bases are TGCGCCAGCAGCCAGGACTCCCTTAATTCACCCCTCCACTTT. It yields the protein CASSQDSLNSPLHF.

The chain employs TRBV19 and TRBJ2-2; 9 bases agree with TRBD2. Trimming at V came to 4 bases and at J to 3 bases, leaving 0 bases not matched to a gene. In germline, CDR1 is LNHDA, CDR2 SQIVND (reference sequence). The CDR3 loop spans 14 amino acids. The CDR3 protein is CASSKRGDTGELFF. CDR3 nucleotides: TGTGCCAGTAGTAAGCGGGGGGACACCGGGGAGCTGTTTTTT.

The chain combines TRBV5-1 with TRBJ1-4; unclear D gene. The V gene's germline CDR1 is SGHRS and CDR2 YFSETQ. The CDR3 is 15 amino acids. V lost 4 bases and J lost 8, with 18 bases in between. The CDR3 loop is CASSTEPRSGEKLFF. As DNA, the CDR3 is TGCGCCAGCAGCACCGAGCCTCGATCGGGAGAAAAACTGTTTTTT.

The chain combines TRBV7-9 with TRBJ2-2, with 8 bases aligning to TRBD1. With V trimmed by 3 bases and J by 5 bases, 8 bases remained unmatched. Germline V gene data show CDR1 as SEHNR and CDR2 as FQNEAQ (reference sequence). This CDR3 is built from 16 residues. The CDR3 sequence is CASSFGGQGPTGELFF. The CDR3 DNA reads TGTGCCAGCAGCTTTGGCGGACAGGGTCCTACCGGGGAGCTGTTTTTT.

The chain carries TRBV18 and TRBJ2-7; D remains ambiguous. Trimming removed 1 base from V and 4 bases from J, with 11 bases in between. CDR1 and CDR2 from the germline V gene are KGHSH and LQKENI. This CDR3 region has 14 residues. Here the CDR3 DNA reads TGTGCCAGCTCACCACTACCCACTCCTTACGAGCAGTACTTC. Translating it yields CASSPLPTPYEQYF.

The rearrangement uses TRBV10-2 and TRBJ2-1, with a tentative D call TRBD2 (5 bases). The V and J ends lost 7 bases and 8 bases respectively, with 12 bases between them. In germline, CDR1 is WSHSY, CDR2 SAAADI. There are 12 residues in the CDR3. Here the CDR3 DNA reads TGCGCCAGCATGACGGGGTACGATGAGCAGTTCTTC. Translating it yields CASMTGYDEQFF.